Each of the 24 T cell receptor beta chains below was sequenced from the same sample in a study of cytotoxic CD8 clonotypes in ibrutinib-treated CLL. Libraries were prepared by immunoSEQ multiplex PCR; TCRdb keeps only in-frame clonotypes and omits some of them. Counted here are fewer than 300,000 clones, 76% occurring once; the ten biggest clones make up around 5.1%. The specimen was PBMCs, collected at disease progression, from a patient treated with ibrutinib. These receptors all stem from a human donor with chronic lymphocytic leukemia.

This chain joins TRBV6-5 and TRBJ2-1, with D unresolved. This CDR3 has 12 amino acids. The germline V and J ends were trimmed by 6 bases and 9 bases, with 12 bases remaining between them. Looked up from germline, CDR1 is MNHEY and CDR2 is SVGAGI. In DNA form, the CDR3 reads TGTGCCAGCAGGACTCAAACGGGTGAGCAGTTCTTC. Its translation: CASRTQTGEQFF.

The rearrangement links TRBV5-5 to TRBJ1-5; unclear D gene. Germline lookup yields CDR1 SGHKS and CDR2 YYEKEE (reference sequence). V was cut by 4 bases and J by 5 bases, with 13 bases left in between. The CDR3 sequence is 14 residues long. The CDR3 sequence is CASSLSGPDQPQHF. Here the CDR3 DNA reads TGTGCCAGCAGCCTAAGTGGACCCGATCAGCCCCAGCATTTT.

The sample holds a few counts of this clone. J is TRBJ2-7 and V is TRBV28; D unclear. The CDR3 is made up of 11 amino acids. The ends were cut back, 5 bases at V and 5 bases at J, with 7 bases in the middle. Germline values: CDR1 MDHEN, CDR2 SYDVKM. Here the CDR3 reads CASSRRDEQYF. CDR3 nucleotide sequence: TGTGCCAGCAGTAGACGGGACGAGCAGTACTTC.

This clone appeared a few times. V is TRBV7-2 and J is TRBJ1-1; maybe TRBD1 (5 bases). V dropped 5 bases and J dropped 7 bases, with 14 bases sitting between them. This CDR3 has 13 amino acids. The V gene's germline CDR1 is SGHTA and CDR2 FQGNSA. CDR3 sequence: CASSPAGPGEAFF. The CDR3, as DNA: TGTGCCAGCAGCCCCGCGGGGCCAGGTGAAGCTTTCTTT.

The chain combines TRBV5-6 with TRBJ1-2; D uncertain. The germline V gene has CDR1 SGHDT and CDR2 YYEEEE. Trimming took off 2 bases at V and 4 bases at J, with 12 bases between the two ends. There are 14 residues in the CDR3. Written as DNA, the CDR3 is TGTGCCAGCAGCTTACGCCTAAACCCCTATGGCTACACCTTC. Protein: CASSLRLNPYGYTF.

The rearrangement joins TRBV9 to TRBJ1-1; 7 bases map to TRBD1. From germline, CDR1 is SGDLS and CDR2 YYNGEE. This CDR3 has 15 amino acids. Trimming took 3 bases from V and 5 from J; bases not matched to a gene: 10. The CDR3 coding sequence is TGTGCCAGCAGCGCAGACCCCAGGGGGGGGACTGAAGCTTTCTTT. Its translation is CASSADPRGGTEAFF.

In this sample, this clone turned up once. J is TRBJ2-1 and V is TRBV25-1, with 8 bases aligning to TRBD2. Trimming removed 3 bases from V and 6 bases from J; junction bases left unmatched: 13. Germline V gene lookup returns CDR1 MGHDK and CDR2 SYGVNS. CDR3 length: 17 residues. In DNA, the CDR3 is TGTGCCAGCAGTGACCCCTTTTGGAGCGGGAGTCGCAATGAGCAGTTCTTC. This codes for CASSDPFWSGSRNEQFF.

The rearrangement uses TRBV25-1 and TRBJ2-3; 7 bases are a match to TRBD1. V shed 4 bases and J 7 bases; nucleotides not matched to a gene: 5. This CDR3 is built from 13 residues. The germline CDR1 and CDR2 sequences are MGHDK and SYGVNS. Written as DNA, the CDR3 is TGTGCCAGCAGTGGACAGGGTGGAAATACGCAGTATTTT. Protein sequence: CASSGQGGNTQYF.

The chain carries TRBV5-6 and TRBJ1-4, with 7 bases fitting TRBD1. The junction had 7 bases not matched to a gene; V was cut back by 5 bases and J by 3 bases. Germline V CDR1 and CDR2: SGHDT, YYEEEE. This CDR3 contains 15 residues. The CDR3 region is CASRPGQASNEKLFF. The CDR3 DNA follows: TGTGCCAGCAGGCCCGGACAGGCCTCTAATGAAAAACTGTTTTTT.

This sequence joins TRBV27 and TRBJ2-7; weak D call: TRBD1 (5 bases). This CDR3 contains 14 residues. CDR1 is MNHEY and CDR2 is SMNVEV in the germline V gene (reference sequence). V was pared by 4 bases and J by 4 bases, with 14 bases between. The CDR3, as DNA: TGTGCCAGCAGTTACAGATACTCAGGGTACGAGCAGTACTTC. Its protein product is CASSYRYSGYEQYF.

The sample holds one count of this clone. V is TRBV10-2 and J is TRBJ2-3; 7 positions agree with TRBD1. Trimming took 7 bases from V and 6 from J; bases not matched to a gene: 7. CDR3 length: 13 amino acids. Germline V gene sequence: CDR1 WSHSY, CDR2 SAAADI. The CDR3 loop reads CASTPRGQDTQYF. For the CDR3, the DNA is TGCGCCAGCACTCCGAGGGGGCAGGATACGCAGTATTTT.

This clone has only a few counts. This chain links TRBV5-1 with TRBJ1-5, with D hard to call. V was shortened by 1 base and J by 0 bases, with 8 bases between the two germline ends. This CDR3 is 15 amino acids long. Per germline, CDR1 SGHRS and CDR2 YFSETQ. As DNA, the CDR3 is TGCGCCAGCAGCTTGAACGGCTATAGCAATCAGCCCCAGCATTTT. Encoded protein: CASSLNGYSNQPQHF.

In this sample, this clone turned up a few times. CDR3 amino acids: CASSPLSQFTGELFF. As DNA, the CDR3 is TGTGCCAGCAGTCCTTTATCCCAATTCACCGGGGAGCTGTTTTTT. The chain carries TRBV28 and TRBJ2-2; D ambiguous. Trimming removed 5 bases at V and 4 bases at J, with 14 bases between. This CDR3 has 15 amino acids. Germline values: CDR1 MDHEN, CDR2 SYDVKM.

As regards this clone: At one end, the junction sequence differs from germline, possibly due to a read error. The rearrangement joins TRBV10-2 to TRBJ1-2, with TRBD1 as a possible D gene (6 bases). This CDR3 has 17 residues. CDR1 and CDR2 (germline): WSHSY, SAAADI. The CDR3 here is CASSPRSQGRVNFGYTF. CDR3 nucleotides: TGCGCCAGCAGCCCCAGGTCCCAGGGGAGGGTTAACTTTGGCTACACCTTC.

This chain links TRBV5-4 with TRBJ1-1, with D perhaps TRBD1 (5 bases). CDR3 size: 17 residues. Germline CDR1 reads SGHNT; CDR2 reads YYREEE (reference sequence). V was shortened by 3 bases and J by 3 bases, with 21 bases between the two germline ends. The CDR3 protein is CASSSKQHRISDTEAFF. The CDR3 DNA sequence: TGTGCCAGCAGCTCTAAACAACACAGGATCTCGGACACTGAAGCTTTCTTT.

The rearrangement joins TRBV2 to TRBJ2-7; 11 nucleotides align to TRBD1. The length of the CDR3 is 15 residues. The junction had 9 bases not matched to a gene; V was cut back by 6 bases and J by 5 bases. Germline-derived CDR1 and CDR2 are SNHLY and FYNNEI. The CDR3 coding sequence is TGTGCCAGCAGGAGGCTAGGGACAGGGGGGAACGAGCAGTACTTC. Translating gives CASRRLGTGGNEQYF.

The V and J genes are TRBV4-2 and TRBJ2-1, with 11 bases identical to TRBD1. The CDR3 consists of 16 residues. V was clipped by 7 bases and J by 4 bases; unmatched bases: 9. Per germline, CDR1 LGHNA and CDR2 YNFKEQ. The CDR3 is CASNTFGTGGYNEQFF. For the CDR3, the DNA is TGTGCCAGCAACACCTTCGGGACAGGGGGTTACAATGAGCAGTTCTTC.

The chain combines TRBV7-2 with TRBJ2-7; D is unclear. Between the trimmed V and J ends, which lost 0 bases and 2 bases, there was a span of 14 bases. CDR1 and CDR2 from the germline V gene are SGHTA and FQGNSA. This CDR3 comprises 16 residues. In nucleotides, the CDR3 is TGTGCCAGCAGCTTAGCATCCCCCGTTGGGACCTACGAGCAGTACTTC. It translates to CASSLASPVGTYEQYF.

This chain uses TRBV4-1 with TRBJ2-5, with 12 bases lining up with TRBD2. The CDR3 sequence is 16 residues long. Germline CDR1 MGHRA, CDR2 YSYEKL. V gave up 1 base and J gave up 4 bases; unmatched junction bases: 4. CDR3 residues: CASSQVLAGGPETQYF. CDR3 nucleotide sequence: TGCGCCAGCAGCCAAGTTCTAGCGGGGGGGCCAGAGACCCAGTACTTC.

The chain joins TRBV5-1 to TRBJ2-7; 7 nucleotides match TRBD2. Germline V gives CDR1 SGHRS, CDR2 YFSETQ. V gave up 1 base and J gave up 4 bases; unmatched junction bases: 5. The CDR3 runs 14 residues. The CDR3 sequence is CASSLRGEEYEQYF. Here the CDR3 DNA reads TGCGCCAGCAGCTTGCGGGGGGAGGAGTACGAGCAGTACTTC.

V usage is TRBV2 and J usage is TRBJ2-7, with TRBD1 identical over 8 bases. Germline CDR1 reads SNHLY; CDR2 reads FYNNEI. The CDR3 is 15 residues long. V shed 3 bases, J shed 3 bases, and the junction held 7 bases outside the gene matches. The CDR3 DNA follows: TGTGCCAGCAGTGACCCAGGACAGGGTGGCTACGAGCAGTACTTC. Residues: CASSDPGQGGYEQYF.

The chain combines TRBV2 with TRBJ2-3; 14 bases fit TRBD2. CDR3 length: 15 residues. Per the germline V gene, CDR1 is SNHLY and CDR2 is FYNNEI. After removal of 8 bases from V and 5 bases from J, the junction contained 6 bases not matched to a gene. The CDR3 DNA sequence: TGTGCCAGCGAGGGGACTAGCGGGAGTATAGATACGCAGTATTTT. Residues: CASEGTSGSIDTQYF.

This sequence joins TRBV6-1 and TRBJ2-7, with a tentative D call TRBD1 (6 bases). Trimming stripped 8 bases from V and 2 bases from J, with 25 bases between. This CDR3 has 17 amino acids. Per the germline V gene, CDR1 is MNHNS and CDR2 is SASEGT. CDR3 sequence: CASGAQRPQGRPYEQYF. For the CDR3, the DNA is TGTGCCAGCGGTGCACAAAGACCACAGGGTCGACCCTACGAGCAGTACTTC.

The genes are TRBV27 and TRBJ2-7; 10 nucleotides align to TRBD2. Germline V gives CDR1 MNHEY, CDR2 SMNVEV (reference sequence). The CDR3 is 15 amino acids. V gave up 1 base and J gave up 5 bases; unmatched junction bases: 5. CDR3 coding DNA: TGTGCCAGCAGTTTATTGGGTCTAGCGGGAGACGAGCAGTACTTC. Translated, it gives CASSLLGLAGDEQYF.